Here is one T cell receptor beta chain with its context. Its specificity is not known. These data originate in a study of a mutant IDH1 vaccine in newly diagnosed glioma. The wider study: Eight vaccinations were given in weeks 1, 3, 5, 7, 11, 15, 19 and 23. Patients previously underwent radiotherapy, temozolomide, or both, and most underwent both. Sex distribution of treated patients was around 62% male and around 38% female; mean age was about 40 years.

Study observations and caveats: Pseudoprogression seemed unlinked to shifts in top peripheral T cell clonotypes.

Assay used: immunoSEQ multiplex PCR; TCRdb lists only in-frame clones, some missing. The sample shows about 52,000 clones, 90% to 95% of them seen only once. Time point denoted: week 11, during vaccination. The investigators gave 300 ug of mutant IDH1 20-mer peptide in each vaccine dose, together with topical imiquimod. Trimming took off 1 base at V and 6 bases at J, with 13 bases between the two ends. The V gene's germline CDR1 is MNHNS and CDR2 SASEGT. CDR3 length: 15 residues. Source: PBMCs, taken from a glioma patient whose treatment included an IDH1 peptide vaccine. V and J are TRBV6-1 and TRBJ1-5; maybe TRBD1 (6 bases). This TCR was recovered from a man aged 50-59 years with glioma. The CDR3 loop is CASSEGQGQGQPQHF. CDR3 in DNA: TGTGCCAGCAGTGAAGGGCAGGGGCAGGGTCAGCCCCAGCATTTT.